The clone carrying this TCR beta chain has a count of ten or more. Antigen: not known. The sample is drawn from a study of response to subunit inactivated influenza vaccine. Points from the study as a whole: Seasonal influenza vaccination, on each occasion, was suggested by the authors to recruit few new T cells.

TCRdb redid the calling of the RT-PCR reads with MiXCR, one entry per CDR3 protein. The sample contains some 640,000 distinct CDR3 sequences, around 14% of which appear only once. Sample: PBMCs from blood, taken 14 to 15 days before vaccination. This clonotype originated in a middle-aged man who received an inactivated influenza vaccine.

This chain's CDR3 is CASSLTGDGELFF. As DNA, the CDR3 is TGTGCCAGCAGCTTAACCGGGGACGGGGAGCTGTTTTTT. The chain recombines TRBV7-3 with TRBJ2-2; tentatively, D is TRBD2 (5 bases). The CDR3 runs 13 residues. Germline assignment: CDR1 SGHTA and CDR2 FQGTGA. V lost 0 bases to trimming and J lost 7 bases, with 6 bases between them.